This entry lists 22 T cell receptor beta chains sequenced from one sample in a study of blood T cell repertoires in COVID-19. The assay was immunoSEQ multiplex PCR, and TCRdb's table has in-frame clones only and misses some. The sample lists around 300,000 clones, 80% to 90% occurring once. The material sequenced was peripheral blood. These TCRs come from a man aged 50 or older with active or convalescent COVID-19.

This clone appeared a few times. The gene calls are TRBV18 and TRBJ1-1; 9 nucleotides agree with TRBD1. CDR3 length equals 14 residues. The V gene end was trimmed by 4 bases and the J gene end by 7 bases; junction bases not matched to a gene: 7. The germline V gene has CDR1 KGHSH and CDR2 LQKENI. This CDR3 reads CASSQATGGSEAFF. The CDR3 region has the DNA TGTGCCAGCTCACAGGCGACAGGGGGAAGTGAAGCTTTCTTT.

This chain uses TRBV21-1 with TRBJ1-4; no check of the table's D call, TRBD1, against the DNA was made. TRBV21-1 is shown as a pseudogene. The CDR3 spans 18 residues. The CDR3 DNA reads TGTGCCAGCAGCAGCTTCCGTCCCGGGACAGGGGGGGATGAAAAACTGTTTTTT. Protein product: CASSSFRPGTGGDEKLFF.

J is TRBJ2-1 and V is TRBV5-1; D perhaps matches TRBD2 (5 bases). Looked up from germline, CDR1 is SGHRS and CDR2 is YFSETQ. The CDR3 has 15 residues. The V end lost 0 bases, the J end lost 9 bases, and 16 bases lay between the germline ends. Here the CDR3 DNA reads TGCGCCAGCAGCTTGGGTGAGGGAGTGGTGCCTGAGCAGTTCTTC. This encodes CASSLGEGVVPEQFF.

The chain combines TRBV7-2 with TRBJ2-7, with 10 bases aligning to TRBD2. The V and J ends lost 5 bases and 2 bases, in that order; junction bases with no gene match: 3. The CDR3 extends over 14 amino acids. Germline CDR1 is SGHTA and CDR2 is FQGNSA. CDR3 DNA sequence: TGTGCCAGCAGCCGGACTAGCGGTGCCTACGAGCAGTACTTC. It specifies CASSRTSGAYEQYF.

The chain couples TRBV6-2 or TRBV6-3 to TRBJ2-2, with D unresolved. Trimming removed 3 bases from V and 9 bases from J, with 17 bases in between. The CDR3 is made up of 15 amino acids. Germline loops: CDR1 MNHEY, CDR2 SVGEGT. The CDR3 loop reads CASSYYEPGTRELFF. DNA of the CDR3: TGTGCCAGCAGTTATTACGAACCGGGTACTAGGGAGCTGTTTTTT.

The gene calls are TRBV27 and TRBJ2-5; D gene ambiguous. Trimming shortened V by 8 bases and J by 6 bases, and 19 bases separated the two germline ends. CDR1 is MNHEY and CDR2 is SMNVEV in the germline V gene (reference sequence). This CDR3 region has 14 residues. The CDR3 bases are TGTGCCAGCGCCTTGGGCCAACCTGGGCAGACCCAGTACTTC. It is translated as CASALGQPGQTQYF.

The chain carries TRBV20-1 and TRBJ2-7; D remains ambiguous. The V gene's germline CDR1 is DFQATT and CDR2 SNEGSKA (reference sequence). The CDR3 runs 11 residues. Trimming took 2 bases from V and 12 from J, leaving 14 bases between them. The CDR3 coding sequence is TGCAGTGCTAGACAACCGAGAGATTTGTACTTC. The encoded protein is CSARQPRDLYF.

The chain carries TRBV2 and TRBJ1-1; no clear D gene. Germline loops: CDR1 SNHLY, CDR2 FYNNEI. The CDR3 sequence is 14 residues long. Deletions cut 5 bases from V and 3 bases from J, with 13 bases between. CDR3 sequence (DNA): TGTGCCAGCAGTAGATCAGCCGAGGACACTGAAGCTTTCTTT. Residues: CASSRSAEDTEAFF.

The chain links TRBV27 to TRBJ1-1; D possibly corresponds to TRBD1 (6 bases). The CDR3 consists of 13 residues. CDR1 is MNHEY and CDR2 is SMNVEV in the germline V gene (reference sequence). V gave up 0 bases and J gave up 5 bases, with 7 bases separating them. The CDR3 reads CASSLSGGTEAFF. Here the CDR3 DNA reads TGTGCCAGCAGTTTATCAGGGGGAACTGAAGCTTTCTTT.

On this clone: Other DNA sequences of this sample code for an identical CDR3. The genes are TRBV18 and TRBJ1-4; D ambiguous. The CDR3 is 14 amino acids. Per germline, CDR1 KGHSH and CDR2 LQKENI. The V and J ends lost 3 bases and 5 bases respectively, with 10 bases between them. CDR3 in amino acids: CASSPSGLNEKLFF. The CDR3 DNA sequence: TGTGCCAGCTCACCGAGTGGACTAAATGAAAAACTGTTTTTT.

This clone was detected once. The chain is built from TRBV6-4 and TRBJ1-2, with 12 bases aligning to TRBD1. The CDR3 covers 17 residues. V gave up 0 bases and J gave up 8 bases; unmatched junction bases: 10. CDR1 is MRHNA and CDR2 is SNTAGT in the germline V gene. The CDR3 loop is CASSDSFRGTGGDGYTF. For the CDR3, the DNA is TGTGCCAGCAGTGACTCGTTCCGCGGGACAGGGGGCGACGGCTACACCTTC.

J is TRBJ1-6 and V is TRBV18; D gene ambiguous. The V end lost 3 bases, the J end lost 4 bases, and 7 bases lay between the germline ends. The CDR3 is 14 residues long. Germline loops: CDR1 KGHSH, CDR2 LQKENI. The DNA for the CDR3 is TGTGCCAGCTCACCGGGCAGTTATAATTCACCCCTCCACTTT. This translates into CASSPGSYNSPLHF.

This rearrangement joins TRBV7-2 to TRBJ1-1; D ambiguous. Between the trimmed V and J ends, which lost 3 bases and 5 bases, there was a span of 10 bases. The CDR3 runs 13 residues. Germline assignment: CDR1 SGHTA and CDR2 FQGNSA. The DNA for the CDR3 is TGTGCCAGCAGCTTCAGTGAAAAGACTGAAGCTTTCTTT. Translation gives CASSFSEKTEAFF.

The chain combines TRBV2 with TRBJ2-1, with D maybe TRBD2 (5 bases). This CDR3 has 14 residues. The germline V gene encodes CDR1 SNHLY and CDR2 FYNNEI. Trimming left V 7 bases short and J 7 bases short, with 17 bases between. The CDR3 nucleotides are TGTGCCAGCAAGTTCGACTATTTCGGGAATGAGCAGTTCTTC. Protein: CASKFDYFGNEQFF.

This clone came up a few times. The genes are TRBV7-9 and TRBJ1-6; D remains unclear. V was trimmed by 5 bases and J by 10 bases, leaving 18 bases between them. CDR3 length: 15 residues. CDR1 and CDR2 from the germline V gene are SEHNR and FQNEAQ (reference sequence). CDR3 in DNA: TGTGCCAGCAGCCCCGAGGATATAATAAGATCACCCCTCCACTTT. It is translated as CASSPEDIIRSPLHF.

A few counts support this clone. The DNA of the CDR3 is TGCGCCAGCAGCCAAGGGGGCGGGGGGTCGTACCAAGAGACCCAGTACTTC. Protein product: CASSQGGGGSYQETQYF. This chain uses TRBV4-1 with TRBJ2-5, with 8 bases that match TRBD2. The germline V gene encodes CDR1 MGHRA and CDR2 YSYEKL. There are 17 residues in the CDR3. The J segment lost 0 bases and the V segment lost 1 base, leaving 7 bases of the junction unmatched.

The V gene is TRBV28, the J gene TRBJ1-2; a possible D gene is TRBD1 (5 bases). The CDR3 loop spans 14 amino acids. Germline CDR1 and CDR2: MDHEN and SYDVKM. V lost 0 bases and J lost 4, with 9 bases in between. The CDR3 is CASSLWGEGYGYTF. In nucleotides, the CDR3 is TGTGCCAGCAGTTTATGGGGGGAGGGCTATGGCTACACCTTC.

This clone was counted a single time. V usage is TRBV11-3 and J usage is TRBJ2-5, with TRBD1 identical over 7 bases. The germline V gene has CDR1 SGHNT and CDR2 YENEEA. CDR3 size: 16 residues. The CDR3 region has the DNA TGTAACGGGGAACAGGGGCTCTGGGGCAACCAAGAGACCCAGTACTTC. Its translation: CNGEQGLWGNQETQYF.

J is TRBJ2-7 and V is TRBV7-8; perhaps TRBD1 as D (8 bases). Germline V gives CDR1 SGHVS, CDR2 FQNEAQ. Trimming left V 2 bases short and J 5 bases short, with 13 bases between. This CDR3 is built from 14 residues. The CDR3: CASSLYRGGNEQYF. The CDR3 nucleotides are TGTGCCAGCAGCTTATACAGGGGGGGCAACGAGCAGTACTTC. The entire variable domain, with the rest obtained from reference TRBV7-8 and TRBJ2-7, is as follows: GAGVSQSPRYKVAKRGQDVALRCDPISGHVSLFWYQQALGQGPEFLTYFQNEAQLDKSGLPSDRFFAERPEGSVSTLKIQRTQQEDSAVYLCASSLYRGGNEQYFGPGTRLTVT.

The rearrangement links TRBV6-5 to TRBJ1-6, with D unclear. The CDR3 loop spans 16 amino acids. Per germline, CDR1 MNHEY and CDR2 SVGAGI. Trimming cost V 2 bases and J 4 bases, with 12 bases left between them. The CDR3 region has the DNA TGTGCCAGCAGTTACCGGCGGGTTGGATATAATTCACCCCTCCACTTT. Encoded protein: CASSYRRVGYNSPLHF.

This clone was detected only once. The gene calls are TRBV7-9 and TRBJ1-1; no clear D. From germline, CDR1 is SEHNR and CDR2 FQNEAQ (reference sequence). Trimming cost V 5 bases and J 2 bases, with 3 bases left between them. The CDR3 has 11 amino acids. The CDR3 region is CASSLNTEAFF. DNA for the CDR3: TGTGCCAGCAGCCTTAACACTGAAGCTTTCTTT.

The gene calls are TRBV7-9 and TRBJ1-2; 7 nucleotides agree with TRBD1. V dropped 1 base and J dropped 3; count of bases not matched to a gene: 2. This CDR3 is 14 amino acids long. The germline V gene encodes CDR1 SEHNR and CDR2 FQNEAQ (reference sequence). This CDR3 reads CASSLGQGDYGYTF. CDR3 DNA: TGTGCCAGCAGCTTAGGACAGGGAGACTATGGCTACACCTTC. Full variable domain (remainder filled in from reference TRBV7-9 and TRBJ1-2): DTGVSQNPRHKITKRGQNVTFRCDPISEHNRLYWYRQTLGQGPEFLTYFQNEAQLEKSRLLSDRFSAERPKGSFSTLEIQRTEQGDSAMYLCASSLGQGDYGYTFGSGTRLTVV.